These 16 T cell receptor beta chains were all obtained from the same sample, sequenced in a study of shared clonotypes between healthy human individuals. The protocol was immunoSEQ multiplex PCR, while the TCRdb copy is restricted to in-frame clones and leaves out a portion. The repertoire has 2 million to 2.5 million clones, roughly 93% of them found once; the top ten carry 0.36%. Sequencing was done on a sample of naive CD4+ T cells from PBMCs. Described subset: CD45RA+ positively selected. The receptors stem from a man aged 18 to 29 in good health. Some clones in this sample may be carry-over from other donors' samples.

J is TRBJ2-1 and V is TRBV5-4; TRBD2 matches at 14 bases. V was clipped by 3 bases and J by 0 bases; unmatched bases: 8. CDR3 length: 19 amino acids. CDR1 and CDR2 from the germline V gene are SGHNT and YYREEE (reference sequence). In nucleotides, the CDR3 is TGTGCCAGCAGCTGGGGCGGGACTAGCGGGAGCAGCTCCTACAATGAGCAGTTCTTC. It encodes CASSWGGTSGSSSYNEQFF.

This chain uses TRBV28 with TRBJ1-2; TRBD1 agrees at 9 bases. Trimming removed 5 bases from V and 3 bases from J; junction bases left unmatched: 10. The CDR3 has 16 residues. Germline CDR1 is MDHEN and CDR2 is SYDVKM. The CDR3 DNA is TGTGCCAGCAGTCACTTAAATCGACAGGGGGACTATGGCTACACCTTC. It encodes CASSHLNRQGDYGYTF.

The rearrangement joins TRBV25-1 to TRBJ1-3, with D unclear. The CDR3 length is 14 residues. CDR1 is MGHDK, CDR2 SYGVNS, per germline. V was cut by 4 bases and J by 3 bases, with 10 bases left in between. In nucleotides, the CDR3 is TGTGCCAGCAGTGGAAGAGGAGTTGGAAACACCATATATTTT. It encodes CASSGRGVGNTIYF.

This clone was picked up one time. The rearrangement links TRBV6-5 to TRBJ1-6; D may be TRBD1 (6 bases). CDR1 MNHEY and CDR2 SVGAGI come from the germline V gene. This CDR3 is 15 amino acids long. The V end lost 0 bases, the J end lost 7 bases, and 10 bases lay between the germline ends. CDR3: CASSYSGAGNSPLHF. As DNA, the CDR3 is TGTGCCAGCAGTTACTCGGGGGCTGGAAATTCACCCCTCCACTTT.

The chain recombines TRBV9 with TRBJ1-2; 9 positions agree with TRBD1. Germline values: CDR1 SGDLS, CDR2 YYNGEE. The CDR3 sequence is 15 residues long. Unmatched junction bases numbered 7, after V lost 4 bases and J lost 3 bases. The CDR3 is CASSQLGQGHYGYTF. The CDR3 DNA reads as TGTGCCAGCAGCCAGTTGGGACAGGGACACTATGGCTACACCTTC. The whole variable domain, filled in from reference TRBV9 and TRBJ1-2, reads DSGVTQTPKHLITATGQRVTLRCSPRSGDLSVYWYQQSLDQGLQFLIQYYNGEERAKGNILERFSAQQFPDLHSELNLSSLELGDSALYFCASSQLGQGHYGYTFGSGTRLTVV.

This chain joins TRBV5-1 and TRBJ2-4; 7 bases line up with TRBD1. The CDR3 is 13 residues long. The junction had 5 bases not matched to a gene; V was cut back by 4 bases and J by 7 bases. Germline CDR1 reads SGHRS; CDR2 reads YFSETQ. As DNA, the CDR3 is TGCGCCAGCAGCCCGACAGGGTGGAACATTCAGTACTTC. Its protein is CASSPTGWNIQYF. The full variable domain, with the rest looked up from reference TRBV5-1 and TRBJ2-4, is KAGVTQTPRYLIKTRGQQVTLSCSPISGHRSVSWYQQTPGQGLQFLFEYFSETQRNKGNFPGRFSGRQFSNSRSEMNVSTLELGDSALYLCASSPTGWNIQYFGAGTRLSVL.

The chain recombines TRBV10-3 with TRBJ1-1; TRBD1 agrees at 7 bases. Germline values: CDR1 ENHRY, CDR2 SYGVKD. Germline trimming cut 2 bases from V and 4 bases from J; bases unmatched to any gene: 7. The CDR3 is made up of 15 amino acids. The chain's CDR3 is CAISETTGRGTEAFF. CDR3 nucleotide sequence: TGTGCCATCAGTGAGACGACAGGGAGGGGCACTGAAGCTTTCTTT.

V gene TRBV5-1 combines with J gene TRBJ2-3; tentative D call: TRBD2 (5 bases). Germline V gives CDR1 SGHRS, CDR2 YFSETQ. The CDR3 is made up of 11 amino acids. Trimming shortened V by 5 bases and J by 6 bases, and 7 bases separated the two germline ends. The CDR3 DNA sequence: TGCGCCAGCAGTGCGGGCGATACGCAGTATTTT. This sequence encodes CASSAGDTQYF.

The rearrangement uses TRBV4-2 and TRBJ2-7; a possible D gene is TRBD1 (5 bases). The CDR3 has 16 amino acids. Per the germline V gene, CDR1 is LGHNA and CDR2 is YNFKEQ. The V end lost 0 bases, the J end lost 5 bases, and 17 bases lay between the germline ends. The CDR3 is CASSQELGVGSHEQYF. In nucleotides, the CDR3 is TGTGCCAGCAGCCAAGAGTTAGGGGTAGGTTCCCACGAGCAGTACTTC.

This clone was counted once. The chain joins TRBV19 to TRBJ1-4, with D uncertain. The V gene's germline CDR1 is LNHDA and CDR2 SQIVND (reference sequence). The CDR3 consists of 16 residues. The ends were cut back, 5 bases at V and 10 bases at J, with 23 bases in the middle. Here the CDR3 DNA reads TGTGCCAGTAGTCCAACCGGGAACTATCCTCGGGCAAAACTGTTTTTT. Protein sequence: CASSPTGNYPRAKLFF.

This rearrangement joins TRBV6-5 to TRBJ2-3; TRBD2 aligns across 11 bases. Losses at the gene ends were 6 bases for V and 5 bases for J; bases not matched to a gene: 7. Germline V gives CDR1 MNHEY, CDR2 SVGAGI. The CDR3 loop spans 15 amino acids. The CDR3 spells CASSTASGRRDTQYF. CDR3 coding DNA: TGTGCCAGCAGCACGGCTAGCGGGAGGAGAGATACGCAGTATTTT.

The CDR3 DNA is TGCGCCAGCAGCCCCGGGCCGTGGGCATCCTACGAGCAGTACTTC. Amino acid sequence: CASSPGPWASYEQYF. The V and J genes are TRBV5-1 and TRBJ2-7; D is uncertain. V lost 4 bases to trimming and J lost 1 base, with 15 bases between them. Germline V gene data show CDR1 as SGHRS and CDR2 as YFSETQ. The CDR3 length is 15 residues.

This chain links TRBV4-3 with TRBJ1-5, with TRBD1 matching over 8 bases. The CDR3 is 15 residues long. The junction had 6 bases not matched to a gene; V was cut back by 0 bases and J by 8 bases. CDR1 is LGHNA, CDR2 YSLEER, per germline. The DNA for the CDR3 is TGCGCCAGCAGCCAAGAGTTGGGACAGGTAGAGCCCCAGCATTTT. This sequence encodes CASSQELGQVEPQHF.

The V and J genes are TRBV14 and TRBJ2-2; the match to TRBD1 covers 7 bases. From germline, CDR1 is SGHDN and CDR2 FVKESK. This CDR3 has 20 residues. V trimming: 2 bases; J trimming: 1 base; junction bases outside the gene matches: 16. CDR3 region: CASSQIIRGQALLNTGELFF. CDR3 in DNA: TGTGCCAGCAGCCAAATCATCCGTGGACAGGCTTTATTGAACACCGGGGAGCTGTTTTTT.

This chain connects TRBV7-2 to TRBJ2-7; TRBD2 aligns across 7 bases. In germline, CDR1 is SGHTA, CDR2 FQGNSA. The CDR3 is 15 amino acids. The ends lost 1 base at V and 1 base at J; junction bases unmatched: 4. The CDR3 here is CASSLVLSGSYEQYF. The CDR3, as DNA: TGTGCCAGCAGCTTAGTTCTTAGCGGGTCCTACGAGCAGTACTTC.

The chain links TRBV19 to TRBJ2-7; 9 bases are shared with TRBD2. J lost 6 bases, V lost 7 bases, and 10 bases had no gene match. Germline V gene lookup returns CDR1 LNHDA and CDR2 SQIVND (reference sequence). This CDR3 comprises 14 residues. The CDR3 loop is CASTARAGGGEQYF. CDR3 coding DNA: TGTGCCAGTACCGCTCGAGCGGGAGGAGGCGAGCAGTACTTC.